What follows are 23 T cell receptor beta chains derived from one specimen sequenced in a study of graft-versus-host responses after intestinal transplantation. Assay: immunoSEQ multiplex PCR; the TCRdb copy retains only in-frame clones and omits some. The repertoire includes 4,300 or so clones, 25% to 30% of them detected once, and approximately 26% sits in the top ten. The authors seeded about 200,000 CFSE-labeled responder cells together with about 200,000 irradiated stimulator cells tagged with violet dye. Sequenced material: alloreactive CD8+ T cells from a mixed lymphocyte reaction culture, taken before transplantation. The subset: CFSE-low proliferating T cells sorted from approximately 6-day pre-transplant mixed lymphocyte reaction (GvH or HvG direction). The origin of the receptors is a human patient who was an organ donor for intestinal transplantation.

The CDR3 is CASSPGQPQHF. CDR3 bases: TGTGCCAGCAGTCCCGGTCAGCCCCAGCATTTT. The gene calls are TRBV28 and TRBJ1-5, with D unresolved. CDR3 length: 11 residues. V was trimmed by 5 bases and J by 6 bases, leaving 5 bases between them. The germline CDR1 and CDR2 sequences are MDHEN and SYDVKM.

V and J are TRBV2 and TRBJ2-7; 12 bases map to TRBD2. Trimming cost V 6 bases and J 6 bases; bases outside gene matches: 6. Germline CDR1 and CDR2: SNHLY and FYNNEI. This CDR3 contains 14 residues. Written as DNA, the CDR3 is TGTGCCAGCAGCCTGAAACTAGCGGGGGGCGAGCAGTACGTC. The encoded protein is CASSLKLAGGEQYV.

By frequency in the sample, this clone is medium-sized (0.01 to 0.1%). The chain recombines TRBV14 with TRBJ1-1; D not certain. CDR1 and CDR2 from the germline V gene are SGHDN and FVKESK. V was trimmed by 3 bases and J by 3 bases, leaving 17 bases between them. CDR3 length: 16 amino acids. CDR3 protein: CASSHTLQDRDTEAFF. The CDR3 DNA is TGTGCCAGCAGCCATACCCTACAAGATCGGGACACTGAAGCTTTCTTT. Full variable domain (remainder filled in from reference TRBV14 and TRBJ1-1): EAGVTQFPSHSVIEKGQTVTLRCDPISGHDNLYWYRRVMGKEIKFLLHFVKESKQDESGMPNNRFLAERTGGTYSTLKVQPAELEDSGVYFCASSHTLQDRDTEAFFGQGTRLTVV.

This chain joins TRBV7-8 and TRBJ1-5, with D tentatively TRBD1 (6 bases). Deletions cut 3 bases from V and 4 bases from J, with 16 bases between. Germline CDR1 and CDR2: SGHVS and FQNEAQ. CDR3 length: 16 residues. This CDR3 reads CASSLFWGLGNQPQHF. The CDR3 nucleotides are TGTGCCAGCAGCTTGTTTTGGGGGCTGGGGAATCAGCCCCAGCATTTT.

This clone was observed a handful of times. The chain recombines TRBV28 with TRBJ2-5; 13 bases match TRBD2. Per the germline V gene, CDR1 is MDHEN and CDR2 is SYDVKM. The CDR3 runs 14 residues. V was pared by 10 bases and J by 7 bases, with 9 bases of the junction left unmatched. The CDR3 here is CATSGLAGWGTQYF. CDR3 nucleotides: TGTGCCACCTCGGGACTAGCGGGATGGGGGACCCAGTACTTC. Combining the CDR3 with reference TRBV28 and TRBJ2-5 gives the whole variable domain DVKVTQSSRYLVKRTGEKVFLECVQDMDHENMFWYRQDPGLGLRLIYFSYDVKMKEKGDIPEGYSVSREKKERFSLILESASTNQTSMYLCATSGLAGWGTQYFGPGTRLLVL.

This clone is medium-sized. The rearrangement links TRBV10-1 to TRBJ1-6; D is perhaps TRBD1 (6 bases). The germline gives CDR1 WNHNN, CDR2 SYGVQD (reference sequence). The V end lost 4 bases, the J end lost 0 bases, and 10 bases lay between the germline ends. The CDR3 runs 16 residues. The CDR3 bases are TGCGCCAGCAGTGCGGCAGGGGACTCCTATAATTCACCCCTCCACTTT. Residues: CASSAAGDSYNSPLHF.

The chain has TRBV9 and TRBJ2-1, with 11 bases that match TRBD2. Trimming took 2 bases from V and 0 from J; bases not matched to a gene: 7. Germline CDR1 reads SGDLS; CDR2 reads YYNGEE. The CDR3 has 18 residues. The CDR3 DNA sequence: TGTGCCAGCAGCGTGGCTAGCGGGGGGTCGAGCTCCTACAATGAGCAGTTCTTC. Encoded protein: CASSVASGGSSSYNEQFF.

This clone came up a few times. V usage is TRBV7-3 and J usage is TRBJ2-1; D may be TRBD2 (6 bases). The length of the CDR3 is 13 residues. V shed 2 bases and J shed 7 bases, with 9 bases lying between them. Germline V lookup: CDR1 SGHTA, CDR2 FQGTGA. DNA of the CDR3: TGTGCCAGCAGCTTATTTCGGGGGAATGAGCAGTTCTTC. Protein: CASSLFRGNEQFF.

Concerning this clone itself: An end of the junction does not agree with germline; a read error may underlie this. J is TRBJ2-1 and V is TRBV7-7; D is perhaps TRBD2 (5 bases). This CDR3 is 14 amino acids long. Per the germline V gene, CDR1 is SSHAT and CDR2 is FNYEAQ (reference sequence). The chain's CDR3 is CASSFRFNGDEQFF. As DNA, the CDR3 is TGTGCTAGCAGCTTCAGATTCAACGGGGATGAGCAGTTCTTC.

The gene calls are TRBV11-2 and TRBJ1-4, with 8 bases lining up with TRBD1. The CDR3 sequence is 14 residues long. The ends lost 5 bases at V and 8 bases at J; junction bases unmatched: 7. The germline CDR1 and CDR2 sequences are SGHAT and FQNNGV. The chain's CDR3 is CASSRTGLYEKLFF. The CDR3 nucleotides read TGTGCCAGCAGCCGGACAGGGTTGTACGAAAAACTGTTTTTT.

The chain joins TRBV5-1 to TRBJ2-4, with a possible D match to TRBD1 (6 bases). The CDR3 contains 19 residues. Germline V lookup: CDR1 SGHRS, CDR2 YFSETQ. V shed 10 bases and J shed 2 bases, with 31 bases lying between them. CDR3 residues: CAPWDPGQKPVFSKNIQYF. In nucleotides, the CDR3 is TGCGCCCCCTGGGATCCGGGACAAAAGCCTGTCTTTTCCAAAAACATTCAGTACTTC. Using reference TRBV5-1 and TRBJ2-4 for the parts outside the CDR3, the full variable domain is KAGVTQTPRYLIKTRGQQVTLSCSPISGHRSVSWYQQTPGQGLQFLFEYFSETQRNKGNFPGRFSGRQFSNSRSEMNVSTLELGDSALYLCAPWDPGQKPVFSKNIQYFGAGTRLSVL.

In this sample, this clone turned up a few times. CDR3 in amino acids: CASSWSSGGTDTQYF. In DNA, the CDR3 is TGTGCCAGCAGCTGGAGTAGCGGGGGCACAGATACGCAGTATTTT. The chain couples TRBV7-6 to TRBJ2-3; 8 bases map to TRBD2. The CDR3 runs to 15 residues. V gave up 4 bases and J gave up 1 base; unmatched junction bases: 4. Germline V gene lookup returns CDR1 SGHVS and CDR2 FNYEAQ.

This clone turned up a few times. The J gene is TRBJ1-1, the V gene TRBV6-1; possibly TRBD1 for D (5 bases). The CDR3 consists of 14 residues. Germline V gives CDR1 MNHNS, CDR2 SASEGT. With 6 bases removed from V and 0 bases from J, the gap between germline ends came to 11 bases. The CDR3 here is CASSMTELNTEAFF. The CDR3 nucleotides are TGTGCCAGCAGCATGACAGAGTTGAACACTGAAGCTTTCTTT.

The sample holds a few counts of this clone. This sequence joins TRBV20-1 and TRBJ1-1; tentatively, D is TRBD1 (5 bases). Trimming left V 4 bases short and J 5 bases short, with 8 bases between. This CDR3 is 11 amino acids long. Germline CDR1 DFQATT, CDR2 SNEGSKA (reference sequence). For the CDR3, the DNA is TGCAGTGCTACCCGGGGGACTGAAGCTTTCTTT. This sequence encodes CSATRGTEAFF.

Only a few counts were recorded for this clone. CDR3 sequence (DNA): TGTGCCAGCAGCGTAGGGGCAGGGGCTGGAAACACCATATATTTT. Amino acids: CASSVGAGAGNTIYF. The chain combines TRBV9 with TRBJ1-3; possible D gene TRBD1, 6 bases. The germline V and J ends were trimmed by 0 bases and 2 bases, with 9 bases remaining between them. The germline V gene encodes CDR1 SGDLS and CDR2 YYNGEE. The CDR3 is 15 residues long.

This clone is medium-sized (0.01 to 0.1%) by share. This chain links TRBV18 with TRBJ2-7, with D possibly matching TRBD1 (5 bases). CDR3 length equals 13 residues. From germline, CDR1 is KGHSH and CDR2 LQKENI. V gave up 2 bases and J gave up 4 bases, with 9 bases separating them. The CDR3 sequence is CASSPNTGYEQYV. CDR3 DNA: TGTGCCAGCTCACCAAACACAGGTTACGAGCAGTACGTC.

Comment on this clone: The junction shows a germline mismatch at one end, possibly a read error. This sequence joins TRBV5-4 and TRBJ1-2; TRBD1 agrees at 9 bases. The germline gives CDR1 SGHNT, CDR2 YYREEE (reference sequence). This CDR3 spans 14 amino acids. This chain's CDR3 is CASSQRQGDYGYTF. CDR3 sequence (DNA): TGCGCCAGCAGCCAACGACAGGGGGACTATGGCTACACCTTC.

A few counts support this clone. The junction does not match germline at one end; this may be a read error. The genes are TRBV4-2 and TRBJ2-3, with 8 bases lining up with TRBD1. Germline CDR1 LGHNA, CDR2 YNFKEQ. This CDR3 spans 16 amino acids. The CDR3 region is CASSQGTGIGTYTQYF. CDR3 DNA: TGTGCCAGCAGCCAAGGGACAGGGATTGGCACATATACGCAGTATTTT.

The rearrangement joins TRBV11-3 to TRBJ2-5, with 8 bases matching TRBD1. Germline CDR1 reads SGHNT; CDR2 reads YENEEA. J gave up 5 bases and V 1 base, and 6 bases lay outside the gene matches. CDR3 length equals 15 residues. CDR3 DNA sequence: TGTGCCAGCAGCTTAGGAGGGCACAGGGGGGAGACCCAGTACTTC. As protein: CASSLGGHRGETQYF.

This rearrangement joins TRBV5-4 to TRBJ2-5; TRBD1 matches 8 bases. The junction had 4 bases not matched to a gene; V was cut back by 1 base and J by 5 bases. This CDR3 comprises 14 residues. CDR1 SGHNT and CDR2 YYREEE come from the germline V gene (reference sequence). DNA of the CDR3: TGTGCCAGCAGCTTGACCAGGGGGCTGGAGACCCAGTACTTC. Protein sequence: CASSLTRGLETQYF.

This clone was counted between two and nine times. V and J are TRBV19 and TRBJ2-2, with TRBD1 as a possible D gene (6 bases). The CDR3 length is 16 residues. The V gene's germline CDR1 is LNHDA and CDR2 SQIVND (reference sequence). V was shortened by 3 bases and J by 4 bases, with 15 bases between the two germline ends. CDR3 sequence reads: CASSMIWRGGTGELFF. The CDR3 nucleotides are TGTGCCAGTAGTATGATATGGAGAGGGGGCACCGGGGAGCTGTTTTTT.

This clone was counted a few times. V usage is TRBV5-5 and J usage is TRBJ1-5; TRBD1 matches 7 bases. The CDR3 contains 16 residues. J gave up 5 bases and V 4 bases, and 12 bases lay outside the gene matches. Per the germline V gene, CDR1 is SGHKS and CDR2 is YYEKEE (reference sequence). The CDR3 nucleotides read TGTGCCAGCAGCCAGAACCCCGGGACAGTGGATCAGCCCCAGCATTTT. This codes for CASSQNPGTVDQPQHF.

The chain combines TRBV10-3 with TRBJ1-1, with TRBD1 as a possible D gene (6 bases). Germline CDR1 reads ENHRY; CDR2 reads SYGVKD. The CDR3 totals 13 residues. The V end was cut by 6 bases, the J end by 6 bases, with 14 bases between. In nucleotides, the CDR3 is TGTGCCATCAGGGACAGCGGGGGGCCTGAAGCTTTCTTT. Its protein is CAIRDSGGPEAFF.